This note documents a single TCR beta chain sequence. What it binds is not known. This entry is derived from a study of CD8 T cells in Susac syndrome. Study outcomes and limitations: By the study's own acknowledgment, its TCR sequencing and HLA analysis included relatively few individuals.

The germline CDR1 and CDR2 sequences are SGHVS and FNYEAQ. The CDR3 contains 13 residues. The V gene lost 3 bases and the J gene lost 4 bases, with 6 bases spanning the gap. An input of 0.5 to 1 ug of RNA was subjected to reverse transcription using random hexamers. TCRdb re-called the immunoSEQ multiplex PCR reads through MiXCR, storing one row per CDR3 protein. The table has 100,000 to 150,000 distinct CDR3 sequences, 90% to 95% seen once. The sequence was obtained from a human donor with multiple sclerosis. The chain joins TRBV7-6 to TRBJ2-2; D is unclear. Sequencing was performed on CD4+ T cells from PBMCs. The DNA of the CDR3 is TGTGCCAGCAGCTTCGTAGGCACCGGGGAGCTGTTTTTT. Translated, it gives CASSFVGTGELFF.